These 19 T cell receptor beta chains originate from one sample sequenced in a study of identical twins. Each CDR3 protein is one row after TCRdb ran MiXCR on the 5' RACE reads. The data hold over 550,000 distinct CDR3 sequences, with roughly 7.1% observed a single time. The same data also went into a second study, on yellow fever vaccine responses in identical twins.

The sequenced material came from PBMCs. These receptors came from a young woman in good health.

This clonotype has ten or more counts. A read error may produce the germline difference seen at one junction end. The chain combines TRBV12-3 or TRBV12-4 with TRBJ2-3, with unresolved D. This CDR3 region has 14 residues. CDR3 sequence: CVSRFSRAADTQYF. The CDR3 nucleotides read TGTGTCAGCCGTTTTTCCCGCGCCGCCGATACGCAGTATTTT.

This chain joins TRBV12-3 or TRBV12-4 and TRBJ2-2; D may be TRBD2 (6 bases). The CDR3 has 14 amino acids. Trimming took off 7 bases at V and 0 bases at J, with 9 bases between the two ends. The CDR3 region has the DNA TGTGCCAGCACTAGCGCCCCGAACACCGGGGAGCTGTTTTTT. It translates to CASTSAPNTGELFF.

The sample holds a few counts of this clonotype. The J gene is TRBJ2-1, the V gene TRBV7-2; the D is unclear. Germline V gene data show CDR1 as SGHTA and CDR2 as FQGNSA. The CDR3 has 16 amino acids. V was pared by 1 base and J by 2 bases, with 12 bases between. The CDR3 loop reads CASSLVPTTTYNEQFF. CDR3 bases: TGTGCCAGCAGCTTAGTCCCCACCACCACCTACAATGAGCAGTTCTTC.

Only a few counts were recorded for this clonotype. This chain uses TRBV6-1 with TRBJ2-1, with D possibly TRBD1 on 6 matching bases. Deletions cut 6 bases from V and 5 bases from J, with 17 bases between. The CDR3 loop spans 15 amino acids. Germline CDR1 reads MNHNS; CDR2 reads SASEGT. The CDR3 is CASRARDTRHNEQFF. The CDR3 DNA reads as TGTGCCAGCAGGGCACGGGACACACGACACAATGAGCAGTTCTTC.

V gene TRBV24-1 combines with J gene TRBJ2-2; D unclear. CDR1 is KGHDR, CDR2 SFDVKD, per germline. The CDR3 contains 12 residues. Trimming removed 5 bases at V and 6 bases at J, with 6 bases between. In DNA, the CDR3 is TGTGCCACCAGTGTGGCGGCCGGGGAGCTGTTTTTT. It is translated as CATSVAAGELFF.

The chain is built from TRBV21-1 and TRBJ2-1; the DNA was not used to check the table's D call, TRBD1. TRBV21-1 is recorded as a pseudogene. This CDR3 is built from 14 residues. The DNA for the CDR3 is TGTGCCAGCAGGGGCAGGGATACCTACAATGAGCAGTTCTTC. It translates to CASRGRDTYNEQFF.

This clonotype was seen ten or more times. CDR3 in amino acids: CASSQDGRGITGELFF. In DNA, the CDR3 is TGCGCCAGCAGCCAAGATGGGCGGGGAATCACCGGGGAGCTGTTTTTT. The rearrangement uses TRBV4-1 and TRBJ2-2; tentative D call: TRBD2 (6 bases). The CDR3 is 16 residues long. Germline CDR1 MGHRA, CDR2 YSYEKL. V was cut by 0 bases and J by 4 bases, with 12 bases left in between.

This clonotype was counted at least ten times. V usage is TRBV12-3 or TRBV12-4 and J usage is TRBJ1-6, with 7 bases aligning to TRBD1. The CDR3 loop spans 15 amino acids. Germline trimming cut 3 bases from V and 8 bases from J; bases unmatched to any gene: 7. The CDR3 protein is CASSLGGGGYSPLHF. CDR3 DNA: TGTGCCAGCAGTTTGGGAGGGGGCGGTTATTCACCCCTCCACTTT.

This clonotype has a handful of counts. DNA of the CDR3: TGTGCCAGCAGCGCACAGGGGGCCATCACAGATACGCAGTATTTT. This sequence encodes CASSAQGAITDTQYF. The rearrangement joins TRBV9 to TRBJ2-3; 9 bases agree with TRBD1. V lost 3 bases and J lost 2; bases outside the gene matches: 4. The germline V gene has CDR1 SGDLS and CDR2 YYNGEE. CDR3 size: 15 residues.

The V and J genes are TRBV29-1 and TRBJ2-7; 9 bases align to TRBD2. CDR1 is SQVTM, CDR2 ANQGSEA, per germline. V shed 3 bases, J shed 4 bases, and the junction held 13 bases outside the gene matches. The CDR3 is made up of 16 amino acids. CDR3 nucleotides: TGCAGCGTTGAGTTATCGGGCGCGGGAGGGCCTTACGAGCAGTACTTC. This translates into CSVELSGAGGPYEQYF.

This clonotype was observed a handful of times. This sequence joins TRBV7-9 and TRBJ2-5; D perhaps matches TRBD1 (6 bases). The CDR3 totals 12 residues. The germline V gene has CDR1 SEHNR and CDR2 FQNEAQ (reference sequence). Trimming took off 5 bases at V and 6 bases at J, with 10 bases between the two ends. Here the CDR3 DNA reads TGTGCCAGCAGCATAGACAGGCAGACCCAGTACTTC. Translation gives CASSIDRQTQYF. The whole variable domain, remainder taken from reference TRBV7-9 and TRBJ2-5, is DTGVSQNPRHKITKRGQNVTFRCDPISEHNRLYWYRQTLGQGPEFLTYFQNEAQLEKSRLLSDRFSAERPKGSFSTLEIQRTEQGDSAMYLCASSIDRQTQYFGPGTRLLVL.

The CDR3 loop is CASSPGVAGGPNEQFF. In nucleotides, the CDR3 is TGTGCCAGCAGCCCCGGAGTAGCGGGAGGGCCGAATGAGCAGTTCTTC. The chain recombines TRBV4-2 with TRBJ2-1; 11 bases fit TRBD2. Germline V lookup: CDR1 LGHNA, CDR2 YNFKEQ. The CDR3 is 16 residues long. V gave up 4 bases and J gave up 7 bases; unmatched junction bases: 9.

This clonotype has only a few counts. The chain combines TRBV5-1 with TRBJ2-1; 11 positions match TRBD2. V shed 0 bases, J shed 0 bases, and the junction held 2 bases outside the gene matches. CDR3 size: 17 residues. The germline gives CDR1 SGHRS, CDR2 YFSETQ. CDR3 residues: CASSLGLAGFSYNEQFF. CDR3 coding DNA: TGCGCCAGCAGCTTGGGACTAGCGGGGTTCTCCTACAATGAGCAGTTCTTC.

This sequence joins TRBV7-9 and TRBJ1-1, with D maybe TRBD1 (5 bases). CDR1 SEHNR and CDR2 FQNEAQ come from the germline V gene (reference sequence). Trimming left V 10 bases short and J 4 bases short, with 13 bases between. CDR3 size: 12 residues. The CDR3 region is CATHWGSTEAFF. CDR3 DNA sequence: TGTGCCACCCATTGGGGGTCCACTGAAGCTTTCTTT.

The genes are TRBV12-3 or TRBV12-4 and TRBJ2-7; D gene uncertain. This CDR3 spans 11 amino acids. V was shortened by 6 bases and J by 7 bases, with 10 bases between the two germline ends. The CDR3 loop is CASSPQAEQYF. The CDR3 DNA reads TGTGCCAGCAGCCCCCAGGCGGAGCAGTACTTC.

This clonotype appeared a few times. V gene TRBV4-1 combines with J gene TRBJ2-1, with TRBD2 as a possible D gene (6 bases). V was trimmed by 1 base and J by 15 bases, leaving 19 bases between them. This CDR3 contains 14 residues. CDR1 is MGHRA and CDR2 is YSYEKL in the germline V gene. The CDR3 loop is CASSQGGMRDLGFF. In nucleotides, the CDR3 is TGCGCCAGCAGCCAAGGCGGGATGAGAGACTTAGGGTTCTTC.

This clonotype was counted between two and nine times. The rearrangement joins TRBV15 to TRBJ2-3, with D possibly matching TRBD1 (6 bases). This CDR3 is built from 14 residues. V was pared by 5 bases and J by 3 bases, with 12 bases between. In germline, CDR1 is LNHNV, CDR2 YYDKDF (reference sequence). CDR3 loop: CATSSGVRTDTQYF. The CDR3 DNA sequence: TGTGCCACCAGCTCAGGGGTTAGGACAGATACGCAGTATTTT.

The chain employs TRBV5-5 and TRBJ2-7; 7 bases align to TRBD1. The germline V gene has CDR1 SGHKS and CDR2 YYEKEE (reference sequence). The CDR3 spans 14 residues. Losses at the gene ends were 4 bases for V and 1 base for J; bases not matched to a gene: 5. The CDR3 sequence: CASSDDRVSYEQYF. As DNA, the CDR3 is TGTGCCAGCAGCGACGACAGGGTGTCCTACGAGCAGTACTTC.

This clonotype was seen at least ten times. The rearrangement joins TRBV14 to TRBJ2-1; TRBD1 is a possible D gene (5 bases). V shed 3 bases and J shed 2 bases, with 14 bases lying between them. The germline CDR1 and CDR2 sequences are SGHDN and FVKESK. The CDR3 length is 16 residues. This chain's CDR3 is CASSHPKGEPYNEQFF. In DNA form, the CDR3 reads TGTGCCAGCAGCCACCCCAAAGGGGAACCCTACAATGAGCAGTTCTTC.